This T cell receptor (beta chain) was sequenced in a study of memory CD4+ T cells and cytomegalovirus serostatus. The sort gate was single viable CD3+CD4+CD8-CD45RO+ cells for memory CD4+ T cells. There are 14 residues in the CDR3. In germline, CDR1 is ENHRY, CDR2 SYGVKD. V was clipped by 3 bases and J by 1 base, with 10 bases between them. The method was immunoSEQ multiplex PCR; TCRdb's version includes in-frame clones alone and lacks a portion of them. This sample has about 60,000 clones, with less than 85% found just once. Sample: memory CD4+ T cells from blood. The receptor was isolated from an adult in good health and CMV-seronegative. Some clones in this sample may be carry-over from other donors' samples. The genes are TRBV10-3 and TRBJ2-7; TRBD1 might be the D (5 bases). As DNA, the CDR3 is TGTGCCATCAGTGATCCCCCAGGGTCCTACGAGCAGTACTTC. This sequence encodes CAISDPPGSYEQYF.